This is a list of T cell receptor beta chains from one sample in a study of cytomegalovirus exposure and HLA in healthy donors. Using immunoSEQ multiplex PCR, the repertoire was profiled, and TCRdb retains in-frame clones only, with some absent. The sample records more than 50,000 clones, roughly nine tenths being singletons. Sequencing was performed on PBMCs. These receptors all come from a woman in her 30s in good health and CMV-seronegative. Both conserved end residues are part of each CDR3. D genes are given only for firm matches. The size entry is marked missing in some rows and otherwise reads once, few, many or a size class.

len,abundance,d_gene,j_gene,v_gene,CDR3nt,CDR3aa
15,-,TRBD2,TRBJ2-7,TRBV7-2,TGTGCCAGCAGCTTAGGCGCGGGAGGGCCTTACGAGCAGTACTTC,CASSLGAGGPYEQYF
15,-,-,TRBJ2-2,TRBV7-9,TGTGCCAGCAGCTTAAAGTGGCAGAACACCGGGGAGCTGTTTTTT,CASSLKWQNTGELFF
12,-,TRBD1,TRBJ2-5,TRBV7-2,TGTGCCAGCAGCTTAGAGGGGCGGACAGGCCACTTC,CASSLEGRTGHF
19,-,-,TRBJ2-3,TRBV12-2,TGTGCAAGTCGCTTAGGGGGGGGAACTAGCGGGGTCCCCCTTGATACGCAGTATTTT,CASRLGGGTSGVPLDTQYF
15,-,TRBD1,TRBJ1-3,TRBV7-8,TGTGCCAGCAGCCCTTTAACAGGGGGTAGAAACACCATATATTTT,CASSPLTGGRNTIYF
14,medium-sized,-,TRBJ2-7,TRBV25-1,TGTGCCAGCAGTAGCCGTTACGGGGAATACGAGCAGTACTTC,CASSSRYGEYEQYF
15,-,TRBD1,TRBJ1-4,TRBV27,TGTGCCAGCCTATTGGCCGGGACAGGGTTTGAAAAACTGTTTTTT,CASLLAGTGFEKLFF
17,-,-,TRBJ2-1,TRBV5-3,TGTGCCAGAAGACTCTGCCATTGCGGGGTTTCCTACAATGAGCAGTTCTTC,CARRLCHCGVSYNEQFF
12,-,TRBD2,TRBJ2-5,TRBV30,TGTGCCTGGAGTTGGGAGGGGGAGACCCAGTACTTC,CAWSWEGETQYF
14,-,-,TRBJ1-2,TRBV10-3,TGTGCCATCAGTGAGTCGAAGGAGAACTATGGCTACACCTTC,CAISESKENYGYTF
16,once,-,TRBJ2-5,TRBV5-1,TGCGCCAGCAGCTTGGTTGGCTACTCCGACGGGGAGACCCAGTACTTC,CASSLVGYSDGETQYF
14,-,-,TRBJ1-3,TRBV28,TGTGCCAGCCGTTTGGGGGGGCTTGGAAACACCATATATTTT,CASRLGGLGNTIYF
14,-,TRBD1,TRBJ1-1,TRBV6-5,TGTGCCAGCAGTTTCGGACAGGGGGCTGGAAAAGCTTTCTTT,CASSFGQGAGKAFF
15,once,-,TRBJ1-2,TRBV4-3,TGCGCCAGCAGCCAAGATTGGCGGGGGAACTATGGCTACACCTTC,CASSQDWRGNYGYTF
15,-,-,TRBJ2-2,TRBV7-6,TGTGCCAGCAGCTCCGACACGGGGGGCCACGGGGAGCTGTTTTTT,CASSSDTGGHGELFF
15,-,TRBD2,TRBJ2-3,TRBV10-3,TGTGCCATCAGGATGACTAGCGGGAGCACAGATACGCAGTATTTT,CAIRMTSGSTDTQYF
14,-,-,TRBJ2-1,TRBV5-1,TGCGCCAGCAGCTTGGTTAGCAGCTACAATGAGCAGTTCTTC,CASSLVSSYNEQFF
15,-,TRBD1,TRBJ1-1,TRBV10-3,TGTGCCACCAATCAACCGGGACAGGGAAACACTGAAGCTTTCTTT,CATNQPGQGNTEAFF
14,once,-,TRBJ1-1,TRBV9,TGTGCCAGCAGCGTAGGCTCAGGAATGACTGAAGCTTTCTTT,CASSVGSGMTEAFF
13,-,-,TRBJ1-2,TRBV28,TGTGCCAGCAGTTTCGAAGGGACATACGGCTACACCTTC,CASSFEGTYGYTF
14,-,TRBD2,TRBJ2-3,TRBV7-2,TGTGCCAGCAGACTAGCGGGAGATGGTAATACGCAGTATTTT,CASRLAGDGNTQYF
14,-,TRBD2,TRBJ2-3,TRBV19,TGTGCAAGTAGGACTAGCGGGGGCACAGATACGCAGTATTTT,CASRTSGGTDTQYF
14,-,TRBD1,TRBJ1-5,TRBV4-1,TGCGCCAGCAGTGACAGGGGATCGAATCAGCCCCAGCATTTT,CASSDRGSNQPQHF
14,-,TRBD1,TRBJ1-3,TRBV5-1,TGCGCCAGCAGCTTGGATGGGACAGGGAACACCATATATTTT,CASSLDGTGNTIYF
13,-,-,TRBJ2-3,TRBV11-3,TGTGCCAGCAGCTTAGAGCGGGGAGATACGCAGTATTTT,CASSLERGDTQYF
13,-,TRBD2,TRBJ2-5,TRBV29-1,TGCAGCGTTGCAGCGGGGGCGATGGAGACCCAGTACTTC,CSVAAGAMETQYF
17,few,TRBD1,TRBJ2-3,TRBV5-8,TGTGCCAGCAGCTCCCCATGGACAGGGTTAAACACAGATACGCAGTATTTT,CASSSPWTGLNTDTQYF
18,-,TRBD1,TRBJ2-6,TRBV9,TGTGCCAGCAGCGTAGCTAAGGGACAGGGCTTTGGGGCCAACGTCCTGACTTTC,CASSVAKGQGFGANVLTF
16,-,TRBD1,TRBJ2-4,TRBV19,TGTGCCAGTAGTACGCCGGACAGGGTAACCAAAAACATTCAGTACTTC,CASSTPDRVTKNIQYF
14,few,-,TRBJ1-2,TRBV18,TGTGCCAGCTCAGAAGGGCAGGGGATCTATGGCTACACCTTC,CASSEGQGIYGYTF
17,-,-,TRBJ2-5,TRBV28,TGTGCCAGCAGTCCACTCGGGATTTCGACTAACCAAGAGACCCAGTACTTC,CASSPLGISTNQETQYF
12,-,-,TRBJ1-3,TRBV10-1,TGCGCCAGCAGTGAGTCGGCAAACACCATATATTTT,CASSESANTIYF
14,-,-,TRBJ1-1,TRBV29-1,TGCAGCGTTGAAGAAGCAGGGGTGGGTACTGAAGCTTTCTTT,CSVEEAGVGTEAFF
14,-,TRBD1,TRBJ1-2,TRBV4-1,TGCGCCAGCAGCCCCAACAGGGGCGACTATGGCTACACCTTC,CASSPNRGDYGYTF
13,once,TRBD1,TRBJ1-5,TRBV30,TGTGCCTGGGGGACAGATTCAAATCAGCCCCAGCATTTT,CAWGTDSNQPQHF
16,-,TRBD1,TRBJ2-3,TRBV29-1,TGCAGCGTTGAAGGTTCGGGACAGGGGAGCACAGATACGCAGTATTTT,CSVEGSGQGSTDTQYF
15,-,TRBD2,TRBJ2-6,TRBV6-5,TGTGCCAGCGCGGGGGTAGCCGCTGGGGCCAACGTCCTGACTTTC,CASAGVAAGANVLTF
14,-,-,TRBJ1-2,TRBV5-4,TGTGCCAGCAGCAGCAAAACGGGTCCTTATGGCTACACCTTC,CASSSKTGPYGYTF
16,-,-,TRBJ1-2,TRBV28,TGTGCCAGCAGCTCCCCCAGCGGAGGGCCAGAGGACGGCTACACCTTC,CASSSPSGGPEDGYTF
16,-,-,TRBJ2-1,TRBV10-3,TGTGCCACATCCCCAGGACTATTCGGTGAAGAAAATGAGCAGTTCTTC,CATSPGLFGEENEQFF
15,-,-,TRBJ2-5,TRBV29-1,TGCAGCGCTTCGTATATGTTGCGGTACCAAGAGACCCAGTACTTC,CSASYMLRYQETQYF
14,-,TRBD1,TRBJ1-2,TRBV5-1,TGCGCCAGCAGCTTGGATGCAGGGGGCTATGGCTACACCTTC,CASSLDAGGYGYTF
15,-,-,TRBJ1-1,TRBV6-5,TGTGCCAGCAGTCCAACCCAGGGGCTCAACACTGAAGCTTTCTTT,CASSPTQGLNTEAFF
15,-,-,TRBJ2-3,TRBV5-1,TGCGCCAGCAGCTTGGTGGTACCGGGACATGATACGCAGTATTTT,CASSLVVPGHDTQYF
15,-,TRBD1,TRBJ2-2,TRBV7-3,TGTGCCAGCAGCTGGACAGGGGGAAGCACCGGGGAGCTGTTTTTT,CASSWTGGSTGELFF
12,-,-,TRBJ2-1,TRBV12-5,TGTGCTAGTGGTTCTAGCGCCAATGAGCAGTTCTTC,CASGSSANEQFF
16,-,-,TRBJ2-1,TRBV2,TGTGCCAGCAGTGAAGTAACGGTAGCGACAAGGAATGAGCAGTTCTTC,CASSEVTVATRNEQFF
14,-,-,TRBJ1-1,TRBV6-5,TGTGCCAGCAGCCCCCGGAGTCTGAACACTGAAGCTTTCTTT,CASSPRSLNTEAFF
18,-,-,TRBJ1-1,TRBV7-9,TGTGCCAGCAGAGCTTTGGCCGGGGGGAGCGACATGAACACTGAAGCTTTCTTT,CASRALAGGSDMNTEAFF
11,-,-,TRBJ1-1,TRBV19,TGTGCCAGTAGGGGGAGGCAGGAAGCTTTCTTT,CASRGRQEAFF
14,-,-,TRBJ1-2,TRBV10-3,TGTGCCATCACGGGGGTCCCCGATTACTATGGCTACACCTTC,CAITGVPDYYGYTF
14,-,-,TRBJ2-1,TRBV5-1,TGCGCCAGCAGCTTAGTAGGGGCCTACAATGAGCAGTTCTTC,CASSLVGAYNEQFF
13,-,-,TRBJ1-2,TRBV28,TGTGCCAGCAGTTTAGAGGCAGTGAATGGCTACACCTTC,CASSLEAVNGYTF
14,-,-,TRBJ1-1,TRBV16,TGTGCCAGCAGCCAATCGGGCTGGGTCACTGAAGCTTTCTTT,CASSQSGWVTEAFF
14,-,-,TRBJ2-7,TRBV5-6,TGTGCCAGCAGCTTGTTAGGGCAGCGGTACGAGCAGTACTTC,CASSLLGQRYEQYF
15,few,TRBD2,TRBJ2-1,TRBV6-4,TGTGCCAGCAGTGAATCAGGACTAGCGGGGCATGAGCAGTTCTTC,CASSESGLAGHEQFF
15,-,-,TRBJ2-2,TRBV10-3,TGTGCCATCAGTGAGACAGGGCCAGGCACCGGGGAGCTGTTTTTT,CAISETGPGTGELFF